This TCR beta chain was sequenced in a study of blood T cell repertoires in COVID-19. About the study: The study drew acute and convalescent COVID-19 samples from the United States, Italy and Spain.

Under the authors' procedure: The authors estimated nucleated cell counts from reference gene primer amplification. TCRdb's table, derived via immunoSEQ multiplex PCR, lists solely in-frame clones and lacks some. Clone size and the V and J calls come from that table; the DNA yielded D and trimming. The data contain about 140,000 clones, 84% of them singletons. Participants, about 18 to 90 years old, spanned about 26 US areas. Participants reported their clinical history, and cohort assignment relied on those reports. The CDR3 contains 15 residues. J lost 4 bases, V lost 4 bases, and 10 bases had no gene match. Germline CDR1 is SGHRS and CDR2 is YFSETQ.

The specimen was PBMCs or T cells enriched from blood (not recorded which). This TCR was sampled from a woman aged 18-29 years who had been exposed to COVID-19. This chain connects TRBV5-1 to TRBJ2-7, with 8 bases that match TRBD2. CDR3 sequence reads: CASSTAGTRGYEQYF. CDR3 DNA sequence: TGCGCCAGCAGCACTGCCGGGACTAGGGGATACGAGCAGTACTTC.